Listed here are 7 T cell receptor beta chains from one sample, sequenced in a study of T cell responses to AZD1222 COVID-19 vaccine. Method: immunoSEQ multiplex PCR; TCRdb's copy keeps in-frame clones and lacks some. This sample has 85,000 to 130,000 clones; approximately 89% occur once, and the top ten carry 15% to 20%. The sample was peripheral blood, taken on day 0 of AZD1222 vaccination. The source of these receptors is an adult in good health.

The chain uses TRBV6-1 and TRBJ2-1, with D hard to call. The CDR3 is made up of 17 amino acids. V dropped 0 bases and J dropped 4 bases, with 16 bases sitting between them. The germline gives CDR1 MNHNS, CDR2 SASEGT. In DNA form, the CDR3 reads TGTGCCAGCAGTGAAGCGCTATTGCAGCTTGGATACAATGAGCAGTTCTTC. Translation: CASSEALLQLGYNEQFF.

V usage is TRBV18 and J usage is TRBJ2-7; 7 positions match TRBD1. The CDR3 covers 13 residues. Trimming removed 1 base from V and 3 bases from J; junction bases left unmatched: 0. Germline values: CDR1 KGHSH, CDR2 LQKENI. The CDR3 sequence is CASSPRQGYEQYF. The CDR3 nucleotides are TGTGCCAGCTCACCACGACAGGGCTACGAGCAGTACTTC.

The chain couples TRBV6-5 to TRBJ1-2, with D tentatively TRBD1 (6 bases). The CDR3 runs to 14 residues. V dropped 8 bases and J dropped 4 bases, with 17 bases sitting between them. Germline values: CDR1 MNHEY, CDR2 SVGAGI. CDR3 bases: TGTGCCAGCGGGGAGACAGGACACGCCTATGGCTACACCTTC. Encoded protein: CASGETGHAYGYTF.

The sample holds one count of this clone. The V and J genes are TRBV12-3 or TRBV12-4 and TRBJ1-2; D ambiguous. The CDR3 spans 12 residues. Trimming removed 3 bases at V and 8 bases at J, with 10 bases between. The CDR3 DNA is TGTGCCAGCAGTTTCGGGCAGGTGGGCTACACCTTC. Translating gives CASSFGQVGYTF.

The rearrangement links TRBV5-1 to TRBJ1-4; no definite D call. Germline V gives CDR1 SGHRS, CDR2 YFSETQ. Trimming removed 4 bases from V and 6 bases from J, with 10 bases in between. The CDR3 length is 13 residues. Here the CDR3 reads CASSTGRHEKLFF. CDR3 in DNA: TGCGCCAGCAGCACGGGCCGGCATGAAAAACTGTTTTTT. Variable domain in full (rest from reference TRBV5-1 and TRBJ1-4): KAGVTQTPRYLIKTRGQQVTLSCSPISGHRSVSWYQQTPGQGLQFLFEYFSETQRNKGNFPGRFSGRQFSNSRSEMNVSTLELGDSALYLCASSTGRHEKLFFGSGTQLSVL.

The table lists this clone with a count of one. The chain combines TRBV18 with TRBJ1-1, with no clear D. The CDR3 is made up of 13 amino acids. CDR1 is KGHSH and CDR2 is LQKENI in the germline V gene. Trimming shortened V by 3 bases and J by 1 base, and 6 bases separated the two germline ends. CDR3 DNA sequence: TGTGCCAGCTCACCTTCGAAGAACACTGAAGCTTTCTTT. This encodes CASSPSKNTEAFF.

This rearrangement joins TRBV29-1 to TRBJ1-1; 8 bases agree with TRBD1. The J segment lost 1 base and the V segment lost 6 bases, leaving 4 bases of the junction unmatched. This CDR3 is 13 amino acids long. Germline CDR1 and CDR2: SQVTM and ANQGSEA. The CDR3 nucleotides read TGCAGCGTACACAGGGGGGCGAACACTGAAGCTTTCTTT. Its protein is CSVHRGANTEAFF.